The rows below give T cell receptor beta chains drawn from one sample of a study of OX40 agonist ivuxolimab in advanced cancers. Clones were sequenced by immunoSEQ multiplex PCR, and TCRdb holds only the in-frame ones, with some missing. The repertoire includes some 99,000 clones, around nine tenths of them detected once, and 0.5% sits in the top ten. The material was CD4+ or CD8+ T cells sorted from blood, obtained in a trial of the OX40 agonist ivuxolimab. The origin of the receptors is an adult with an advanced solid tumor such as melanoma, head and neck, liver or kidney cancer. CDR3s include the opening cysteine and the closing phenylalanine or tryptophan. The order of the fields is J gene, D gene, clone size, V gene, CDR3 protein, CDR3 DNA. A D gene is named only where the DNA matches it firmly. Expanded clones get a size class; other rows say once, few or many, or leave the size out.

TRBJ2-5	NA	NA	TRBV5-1	CASSLGPRQGRETQYF	TGCGCCAGCAGCTTGGGACCCCGCCAGGGAAGAGAGACCCAGTACTTC
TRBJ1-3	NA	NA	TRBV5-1	CASSLGDIGNTIYF	TGCGCCAGCAGCTTGGGGGATATTGGAAACACCATATATTTT
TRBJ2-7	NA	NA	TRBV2	CASSEVRASYEQYF	TGTGCCAGCAGTGAAGTCAGGGCGTCCTACGAGCAGTACTTC
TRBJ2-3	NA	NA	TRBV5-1	CASSLGDSPANTQYF	TGCGCCAGCAGCTTAGGAGACAGCCCGGCGAATACGCAGTATTTT
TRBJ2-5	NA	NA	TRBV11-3	CASSLGRQETQYF	TGTGCCAGCAGCTTAGGGCGACAAGAGACCCAGTACTTC
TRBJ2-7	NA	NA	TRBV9	CASSVQGSYEQYF	TGTGCCAGCAGCGTACAGGGTTCCTACGAGCAGTACTTC
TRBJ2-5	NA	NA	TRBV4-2	CASSPQRIGSETQYF	TGTGCCAGCAGCCCTCAAAGGATCGGGTCGGAGACCCAGTACTTC
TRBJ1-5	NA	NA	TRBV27	CASSLSRDRQPQHF	TGTGCCAGCAGTTTATCCCGGGATCGACAGCCCCAGCATTTT
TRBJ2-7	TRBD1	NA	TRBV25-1	CASSDNRGAYEQYF	TGTGCCAGCAGTGACAACAGGGGTGCCTACGAGCAGTACTTC
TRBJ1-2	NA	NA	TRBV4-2	CASSPPRQGGGYTF	TGTGCCAGCAGCCCCCCCAGGCAGGGCGGAGGCTACACCTTC
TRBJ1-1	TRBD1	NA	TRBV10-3	CAISGSGGNTEAFF	TGTGCCATCAGTGGCTCAGGGGGCAACACTGAAGCTTTCTTT
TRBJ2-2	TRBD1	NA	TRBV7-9	CARGDDRANGELFF	TGTGCCAGAGGAGATGACAGGGCTAACGGGGAGCTGTTTTTT
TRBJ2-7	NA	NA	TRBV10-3	CAISVGGTTYEQYF	TGTGCCATCAGTGTCGGGGGAACGACCTACGAGCAGTACTTC
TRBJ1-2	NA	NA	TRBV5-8	CASSQGDRNYGYTF	TGTGCCAGCAGCCAAGGGGATCGGAACTATGGCTACACCTTC
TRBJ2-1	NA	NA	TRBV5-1	CASRSWGREVDEQFF	TGCGCCAGCAGATCATGGGGGAGAGAAGTAGATGAGCAGTTCTTC
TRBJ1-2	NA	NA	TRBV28	CASNGVFEGYTF	TGTGCCAGCAATGGAGTCTTCGAGGGCTACACCTTC
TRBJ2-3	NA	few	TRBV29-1	CSVDKWADTQYF	TGCAGCGTTGACAAGTGGGCAGATACGCAGTATTTT
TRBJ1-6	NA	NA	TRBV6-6	CASSLDALLHF	TGTGCCAGCAGCCTTGACGCTCTCCTCCACTTT
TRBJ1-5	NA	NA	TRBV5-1	CASSLLTGQGQPQHF	TGCGCCAGCAGCTTGCTCACAGGGCAGGGACAGCCCCAGCATTTT
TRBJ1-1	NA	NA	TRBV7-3	CASSSTQGRGAFF	TGTGCCAGCAGCTCAACTCAGGGTCGAGGAGCTTTCTTT
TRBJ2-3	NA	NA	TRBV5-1	CASRVFDGNTDTQYF	TGCGCCAGCAGGGTGTTTGACGGAAACACAGATACGCAGTATTTT
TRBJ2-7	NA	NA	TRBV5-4	CASSFGSSRNNEQYF	TGTGCCAGCAGCTTTGGCAGTTCTAGAAACAACGAGCAGTACTTC
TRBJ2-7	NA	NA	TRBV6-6	CASSSLADPNEQYF	TGTGCCAGCAGTTCTTTAGCGGACCCCAACGAGCAGTACTTC
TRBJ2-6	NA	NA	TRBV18	CASSPPSGPSGANVLTF	TGTGCCAGCTCACCACCTTCAGGGCCCTCTGGGGCCAACGTCCTGACTTTC
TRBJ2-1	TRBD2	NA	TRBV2	CASSTSRGVYNEQFF	TGTGCCAGTTCCACTTCTCGGGGGGTTTACAATGAGCAGTTCTTC
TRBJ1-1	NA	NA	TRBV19	CASSESPGRNTEAFF	TGTGCCAGTAGTGAATCCCCAGGGAGGAACACTGAAGCTTTCTTT
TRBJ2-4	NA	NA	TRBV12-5	CASGPREHKNIQYF	TGTGCTAGTGGCCCCCGGGAGCACAAAAACATTCAGTACTTC
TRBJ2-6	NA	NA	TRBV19	CASSTPNSGANVLTF	TGTGCCAGTAGTACCCCTAACTCTGGGGCCAACGTCCTGACTTTC
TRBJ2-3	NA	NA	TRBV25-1	CASSPGTSNWDTQYF	TGTGCCAGCAGCCCGGGGACCTCTAATTGGGATACGCAGTATTTT
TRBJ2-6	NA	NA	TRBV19	CASNSPPTGANVLTF	TGTGCCAGTAACAGCCCGCCGACGGGGGCCAACGTCCTGACTTTC
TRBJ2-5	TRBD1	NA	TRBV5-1	CASSLQGLLETQYF	TGCGCCAGCAGCTTACAGGGGTTGTTGGAGACCCAGTACTTC
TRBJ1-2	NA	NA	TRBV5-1	CASSLAEQNYGYTF	TGCGCCAGCAGCTTGGCCGAGCAGAACTATGGCTACACCTTC
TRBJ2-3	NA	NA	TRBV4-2	CASSQVGIPGAPTQYF	TGTGCCAGCAGCCAAGTCGGAATCCCGGGGGCACCAACGCAGTATTTT
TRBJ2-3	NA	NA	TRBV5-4	CASTRGGPSTDTQYF	TGTGCCAGCACACGTGGGGGACCTAGCACAGATACGCAGTATTTT
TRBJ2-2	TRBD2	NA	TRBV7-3	CASSPVLAGSGELFF	TGTGCCAGCAGCCCTGTTCTAGCGGGGTCCGGGGAGCTGTTTTTT
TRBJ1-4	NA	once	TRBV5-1	CASSFQGLANEKLFF	TGCGCCAGCAGCTTCCAGGGGTTAGCTAATGAAAAACTGTTTTTT
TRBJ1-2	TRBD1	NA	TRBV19	CASYRLGTGTSYGYTF	TGTGCCAGCTACAGACTCGGGACAGGGACATCCTATGGCTACACCTTC
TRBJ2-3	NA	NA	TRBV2	CASSEWGADTQYF	TGTGCCAGCAGTGAGTGGGGGGCAGATACGCAGTATTTT
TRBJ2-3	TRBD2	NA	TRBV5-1	CASSLALAGGTYTDTQYF	TGCGCCAGCAGCTTGGCTCTAGCGGGGGGGACTTACACAGATACGCAGTATTTT
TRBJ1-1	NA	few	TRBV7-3	CASSSQVNTEAFF	TGTGCCAGCAGCTCCCAGGTGAACACTGAAGCTTTCTTT